The rows below give T cell receptor beta chains drawn from one sample of a study of brain metastases from non-small cell lung cancer. Profiled with immunoSEQ multiplex PCR; TCRdb holds only in-frame clones, not every one. Among about 4,700 clones, approximately 85% were seen once, and the ten largest hold approximately 5.8%. The sample comprised primary lung tumor tissue. The origin of the receptors is a donor older than 35 with non-small cell lung cancer. CDR3s include the opening cysteine and the closing phenylalanine or tryptophan. The order of the fields is D gene, V gene, clone size, J gene, CDR3 protein, CDR3 DNA. A D gene is named only where the DNA matches it firmly. For some rows the clone size is stated as once, few or many, or as a class when expanded; others skip it.

D gene: NA
V gene: TRBV19
clone size: NA
J gene: TRBJ1-5
CDR3 protein: CASRGTGTPNQPQHF
CDR3 DNA: TGTGCCAGTAGGGGAACAGGGACCCCCAATCAGCCCCAGCATTTT

D gene: NA
V gene: TRBV7-9
clone size: NA
J gene: TRBJ2-1
CDR3 protein: CASSGQRPDEQFF
CDR3 DNA: TGTGCCAGCAGTGGGCAGAGACCTGATGAGCAGTTCTTC

D gene: NA
V gene: TRBV29-1
clone size: NA
J gene: TRBJ2-3
CDR3 protein: CSISTLRQEITDTQYF
CDR3 DNA: TGCAGCATATCAACCCTTCGACAGGAGATCACAGATACGCAGTATTTT

D gene: TRBD1
V gene: TRBV2
clone size: NA
J gene: TRBJ1-5
CDR3 protein: CASRGDSSRPQHF
CDR3 DNA: TGTGCCAGCAGGGGGGACAGTTCACGGCCCCAGCATTTT

D gene: NA
V gene: TRBV7-8
clone size: NA
J gene: TRBJ2-6
CDR3 protein: CASSLTAQSSGANVLTF
CDR3 DNA: TGTGCCAGCAGCTTAACAGCCCAGAGCTCTGGGGCCAACGTCCTGACTTTC

D gene: NA
V gene: TRBV6-5
clone size: NA
J gene: TRBJ1-3
CDR3 protein: CASSYSLAGAGNTIYF
CDR3 DNA: TGTGCCAGCAGTTACTCTTTAGCAGGGGCTGGAAACACCATATATTTT

D gene: TRBD1
V gene: TRBV6-4
clone size: NA
J gene: TRBJ1-2
CDR3 protein: CASSDKPVGTGHGYTF
CDR3 DNA: TGTGCCAGCAGTGACAAGCCGGTAGGGACAGGGCATGGCTACACCTTC

D gene: NA
V gene: TRBV5-1
clone size: NA
J gene: TRBJ2-6
CDR3 protein: CASSFTTGNSGANVLTF
CDR3 DNA: TGCGCCAGCAGCTTTACAACAGGAAACTCTGGGGCCAACGTCCTGACTTTC

D gene: NA
V gene: TRBV29-1
clone size: NA
J gene: TRBJ2-2
CDR3 protein: CSVSGLHGTGELFF
CDR3 DNA: TGCAGCGTATCGGGACTTCACGGGACCGGGGAGCTGTTTTTT

D gene: NA
V gene: TRBV6-5
clone size: once
J gene: TRBJ2-7
CDR3 protein: CASRSGIRGSYEQYF
CDR3 DNA: TGTGCCAGCAGATCAGGGATAAGGGGCTCCTACGAGCAGTACTTC

D gene: NA
V gene: TRBV18
clone size: NA
J gene: TRBJ2-7
CDR3 protein: CASSRSASSYEQYF
CDR3 DNA: TGTGCCAGCTCACGAAGCGCCAGCTCCTACGAGCAGTACTTC

D gene: NA
V gene: TRBV5-1
clone size: NA
J gene: TRBJ2-5
CDR3 protein: CASSSGGSRVETQYF
CDR3 DNA: TGCGCCAGCAGCTCTGGGGGCAGCCGGGTAGAGACCCAGTACTTC

D gene: TRBD2
V gene: TRBV5-1
clone size: NA
J gene: TRBJ2-3
CDR3 protein: CASSQGTSTHTDTQYF
CDR3 DNA: TGCGCCAGCAGCCAGGGGACTAGCACTCACACAGATACGCAGTATTTT

D gene: TRBD2
V gene: TRBV6-5
clone size: NA
J gene: TRBJ2-7
CDR3 protein: CASRETSGSAYEQYF
CDR3 DNA: TGTGCCAGCAGAGAGACTAGCGGGTCCGCCTACGAGCAGTACTTC

D gene: TRBD1
V gene: TRBV25-1
clone size: NA
J gene: TRBJ2-1
CDR3 protein: CASSGSGQGSYNEQFF
CDR3 DNA: TGTGCCAGCAGTGGGTCCGGACAGGGTTCCTACAATGAGCAGTTCTTC

D gene: TRBD2
V gene: TRBV30
clone size: NA
J gene: TRBJ2-5
CDR3 protein: CASLTSEGKTQYF
CDR3 DNA: TGTGCCAGCCTAACTAGCGAGGGAAAGACCCAGTACTTC

D gene: TRBD2
V gene: TRBV3-1/TRBV3-2
clone size: NA
J gene: TRBJ2-3
CDR3 protein: CASSQEAGGGGIRIDTQYF
CDR3 DNA: TGTGCCAGCAGCCAAGAAGCGGGGGGTGGCGGAATCCGCATAGATACGCAGTATTTT

D gene: NA
V gene: TRBV30
clone size: NA
J gene: TRBJ1-3
CDR3 protein: CAWRGSSGNTIYF
CDR3 DNA: TGTGCCTGGAGGGGGAGCTCTGGAAACACCATATATTTT